The 20 T cell receptor beta chains reported below all come from one sample, sequenced in a study of Ad26.COV2.S vaccination and SARS-CoV-2 variants. Documented treatment: roughly 18 received Ad26.COV2.S at low or high dose, single or two shots; about 5 received placebo; per-sample allocation not given. All samples were drawn on day 63, counting from the first vaccine or placebo injection. Only in-frame clones appear in the TCRdb table, and some are missing; sequencing was by immunoSEQ multiplex PCR. Of approximately 350,000 clones listed, about 80% are singletons. This specimen consisted of peripheral blood, obtained in a trial of Ad26.COV2.S vaccine versus placebo. These receptors were collected from a person aged 18-65 years who received the Ad26.COV2.S COVID-19 vaccine or a placebo.

J is TRBJ1-1 and V is TRBV12-5; D gene unclear. Trimming left V 4 bases short and J 1 base short, with 13 bases between. Germline CDR1 is LGHNT and CDR2 is FRNRAP. The CDR3 is 15 residues long. CDR3 sequence: CASGSVHTQNTEAFF. The CDR3 coding sequence is TGTGCTAGTGGTTCAGTACACACGCAGAACACTGAAGCTTTCTTT.

This clone was recorded only once. The chain has TRBV7-2 and TRBJ1-2; D unclear. Germline values: CDR1 SGHTA, CDR2 FQGNSA. Trimming shortened V by 1 base and J by 3 bases, and 9 bases separated the two germline ends. The CDR3 sequence is 14 residues long. The CDR3 protein is CASSLDSYDYGYTF. DNA for the CDR3: TGTGCCAGCAGCTTAGACAGTTATGACTATGGCTACACCTTC.

This clone was found a few times. This chain joins TRBV7-9 and TRBJ1-2; the match to TRBD1 covers 10 bases. J lost 6 bases, V lost 4 bases, and 8 bases had no gene match. The CDR3 is 15 amino acids. Germline V gene data show CDR1 as SEHNR and CDR2 as FQNEAQ (reference sequence). This CDR3 is CASSSVTGGVDGYTF. CDR3 coding DNA: TGTGCCAGCAGCTCGGTGACAGGGGGCGTGGATGGCTACACCTTC.

This clone has a handful of counts. J is TRBJ2-7 and V is TRBV7-9, with TRBD1 matching over 7 bases. The CDR3 loop spans 12 amino acids. With 5 bases clipped from V and 5 bases from J, the junction kept 3 bases outside the gene matches. Germline assignment: CDR1 SEHNR and CDR2 FQNEAQ (reference sequence). CDR3 sequence: CASSPTGDEQYF. For the CDR3, the DNA is TGTGCCAGCAGCCCTACAGGGGACGAGCAGTACTTC.

The J gene is TRBJ2-1, the V gene TRBV18; TRBD2 matches 13 bases. Losses at the gene ends were 4 bases for V and 3 bases for J; bases not matched to a gene: 6. The CDR3 covers 17 residues. CDR1 and CDR2 from the germline V gene are KGHSH and LQKENI. CDR3 DNA sequence: TGTGCCAGCTCACTAGGACTAGCGGGAGATTTCTACAATGAGCAGTTCTTC. This codes for CASSLGLAGDFYNEQFF.

In DNA form, the CDR3 reads TGTGCCAGCACCGGACAGGGTTCTGAAGCTTTCTTT. This codes for CASTGQGSEAFF. This rearrangement joins TRBV2 to TRBJ1-1; 8 nucleotides agree with TRBD1. V lost 7 bases, J lost 6 bases, and 4 bases stayed unmatched. The CDR3 spans 12 residues. Germline CDR1 and CDR2: SNHLY and FYNNEI. Using reference TRBV2 and TRBJ1-1 for the parts outside the CDR3, the full variable domain is EPEVTQTPSHQVTQMGQEVILRCVPISNHLYFYWYRQILGQKVEFLVSFYNNEISEKSEIFDDQFSVERPDGSNFTLKIRSTKLEDSAMYFCASTGQGSEAFFGQGTRLTVV.

V is TRBV7-2 and J is TRBJ1-1; D is possibly TRBD1 (5 bases). Trimming shortened V by 4 bases and J by 0 bases, and 9 bases separated the two germline ends. This CDR3 has 14 residues. Germline V gene lookup returns CDR1 SGHTA and CDR2 FQGNSA. The CDR3 sequence: CASSWTQMNTEAFF. As DNA, the CDR3 is TGTGCCAGCAGCTGGACACAAATGAACACTGAAGCTTTCTTT.

The chain uses TRBV5-5 and TRBJ1-6, with 7 bases aligning to TRBD1. The junction had 6 bases not matched to a gene; V was cut back by 3 bases and J by 9 bases. Germline V gene lookup returns CDR1 SGHKS and CDR2 YYEKEE (reference sequence). This CDR3 contains 14 residues. CDR3 nucleotide sequence: TGTGCCAGCAGCTCGACAGGGTGGGTTTCACCCCTCCACTTT. Protein product: CASSSTGWVSPLHF.

This clone was recorded a few times. The chain employs TRBV2 and TRBJ1-5, with D unresolved. The CDR3 is 12 amino acids. V was clipped by 4 bases and J by 5 bases, with 6 bases between them. Per the germline V gene, CDR1 is SNHLY and CDR2 is FYNNEI. CDR3 DNA sequence: TGTGCCAGCAGTGGGGTGTATCAGCCCCAGCATTTT. Its translation is CASSGVYQPQHF.

This sequence joins TRBV3-1 (or the pseudogene TRBV3-2) and TRBJ2-1, with TRBD2 matching 8 bases. CDR1 and CDR2 from the germline V gene are LGHDT and YNNKEL (reference sequence). Trimming removed 3 bases from V and 8 bases from J; junction bases left unmatched: 3. This CDR3 has 13 residues. CDR3 nucleotide sequence: TGTGCCAGCAGCCAGGGACTAGATTATGAGCAGTTCTTC. Its protein product is CASSQGLDYEQFF.

The chain uses TRBV2 and TRBJ1-1, with 7 positions matching TRBD1. The CDR3 spans 14 residues. The trim removed 5 bases at V and 2 bases at J, leaving 5 bases unmatched. The V gene's germline CDR1 is SNHLY and CDR2 FYNNEI. This CDR3 is CASSRQGSNTEAFF. For the CDR3, the DNA is TGTGCCAGCAGTCGACAGGGCAGCAACACTGAAGCTTTCTTT.

The gene calls are TRBV15 and TRBJ1-5; D not resolved. V was trimmed by 3 bases and J by 0 bases, leaving 18 bases between them. This CDR3 has 18 residues. The germline V gene encodes CDR1 LNHNV and CDR2 YYDKDF (reference sequence). CDR3 in DNA: TGTGCCACCAGCAGGGGAAGGACGGGTAAATATAGCAATCAGCCCCAGCATTTT. Protein: CATSRGRTGKYSNQPQHF.

V and J are TRBV4-3 and TRBJ1-2; maybe TRBD1 (6 bases). V was shortened by 1 base and J by 7 bases, with 13 bases between the two germline ends. Germline loops: CDR1 LGHNA, CDR2 YSLEER. This CDR3 is 14 amino acids long. DNA for the CDR3: TGCGCCAGCAGCCAAGCGGGGGCTTTAGGTGGCTACACCTTC. Its translation: CASSQAGALGGYTF.

This rearrangement joins TRBV4-2 to TRBJ2-3; the match to TRBD1 covers 7 bases. Per the germline V gene, CDR1 is LGHNA and CDR2 is YNFKEQ. CDR3 size: 16 residues. V shed 5 bases and J 2 bases; nucleotides not matched to a gene: 10. The CDR3 reads CASSSIGTELTDTQYF. The CDR3 DNA reads as TGTGCCAGCAGCTCTATCGGGACAGAACTCACAGATACGCAGTATTTT.

This clone was observed a single time. The V call is TRBV7-9, the J call TRBJ2-1; TRBD2 aligns across 8 bases. CDR1 is SEHNR, CDR2 FQNEAQ, per germline (reference sequence). The V and J ends lost 0 bases and 8 bases, in that order; junction bases with no gene match: 9. The CDR3 is 16 residues long. CDR3 sequence: CASSLAFSGGPDEQFF. CDR3 DNA: TGTGCCAGCAGCTTAGCGTTTTCGGGGGGGCCCGATGAGCAGTTCTTC.

The J gene is TRBJ2-2, the V gene TRBV5-1; possibly TRBD1 or TRBD2 for D (5 bases each). The CDR3 contains 15 residues. V lost 3 bases and J lost 8, with 17 bases in between. Germline CDR1 and CDR2: SGHRS and YFSETQ. Written as DNA, the CDR3 is TGCGCCAGCAGCTCGGGGACCCGCAACGCGGGGGAGCTGTTTTTT. As protein: CASSSGTRNAGELFF.

V and J are TRBV4-2 and TRBJ2-5; perhaps TRBD2 as D (6 bases). The germline gives CDR1 LGHNA, CDR2 YNFKEQ. Trimming removed 4 bases at V and 5 bases at J, with 14 bases between. CDR3 length: 14 amino acids. CDR3 DNA sequence: TGTGCCAGCAGCCGGCGGGGCGGGCAGGAGACCCAGTACTTC. Translation gives CASSRRGGQETQYF.

J is TRBJ2-3 and V is TRBV28, with D uncertain. The germline V gene has CDR1 MDHEN and CDR2 SYDVKM. Trimming pared 5 bases from V and 3 bases from J, leaving 9 bases between. The CDR3 is 13 residues long. CDR3 protein: CASSQLSTDTQYF. The DNA for the CDR3 is TGTGCCAGCAGTCAACTCAGTACAGATACGCAGTATTTT.

The chain combines TRBV6-1 with TRBJ1-1; D is undetermined. Per germline, CDR1 MNHNS and CDR2 SASEGT. Between the trimmed V and J ends, which lost 3 bases and 4 bases, there was a span of 12 bases. The CDR3 covers 14 residues. The CDR3: CASSELFKGTEAFF. The CDR3 region has the DNA TGTGCCAGCAGTGAGTTATTTAAGGGCACTGAAGCTTTCTTT.

The chain is built from TRBV6-5 and TRBJ2-1, with a weak D call TRBD2 (5 bases). The V gene lost 4 bases and the J gene lost 5 bases, with 9 bases spanning the gap. Germline-derived CDR1 and CDR2 are MNHEY and SVGAGI. The length of the CDR3 is 13 residues. In nucleotides, the CDR3 is TGTGCCAGCAGTTGGCTCGGGGACAATGAGCAGTTCTTC. Translation gives CASSWLGDNEQFF.